This T cell receptor beta chain was recovered during a study of T cell repertoires in cytomegalovirus infection. Across the whole study: CMV infection plus the matching HLA type was flagged by public TCR beta signatures.

This CDR3 region has 15 residues. Germline V CDR1 and CDR2: MNHEY, SVGAGI. The ends were cut back, 1 base at V and 3 bases at J, with 12 bases in the middle. This clonotype was seen many times. Its antigen is as yet unknown. Study-wide results and caveats: Cumulative public TCR beta family frequency identified CMV carriers with the relevant HLA. HLA-C-restricted CMV clonotypes gave the most frequent clonotype in two of eight donors.

From the reads, TCRdb called clonotypes with MiXCR, one entry per CDR3 protein. The sample holds approximately 200,000 distinct CDR3 sequences; over 20% are singletons and the top ten take 18%. The chain carries TRBV6-5 and TRBJ1-1; no reliable D call. This clonotype originated in a human donor in good health (CMV status not recorded). Some clones in this sample may be carry-over from other donors' samples. Material for sequencing was CD8+ T cells from PBMCs. CDR3 sequence: CASSYYSSGDTEAFF. The CDR3 bases are TGTGCCAGCAGTTACTACTCGTCCGGGGACACTGAAGCTTTCTTT.